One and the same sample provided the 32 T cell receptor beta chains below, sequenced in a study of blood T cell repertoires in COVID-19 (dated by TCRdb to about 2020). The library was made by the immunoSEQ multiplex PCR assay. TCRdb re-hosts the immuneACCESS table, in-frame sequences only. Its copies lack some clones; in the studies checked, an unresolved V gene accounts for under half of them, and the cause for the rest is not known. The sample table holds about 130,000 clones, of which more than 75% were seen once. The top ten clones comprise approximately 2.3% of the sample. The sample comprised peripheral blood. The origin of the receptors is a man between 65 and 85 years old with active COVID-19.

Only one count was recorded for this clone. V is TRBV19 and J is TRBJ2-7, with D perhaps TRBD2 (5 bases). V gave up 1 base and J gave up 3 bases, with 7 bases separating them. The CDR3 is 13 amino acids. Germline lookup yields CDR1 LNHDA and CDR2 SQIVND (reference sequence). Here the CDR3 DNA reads TGTGCCAGTAGTATAGGGGGAGACTACGAGCAGTACTTC. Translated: CASSIGGDYEQYF.

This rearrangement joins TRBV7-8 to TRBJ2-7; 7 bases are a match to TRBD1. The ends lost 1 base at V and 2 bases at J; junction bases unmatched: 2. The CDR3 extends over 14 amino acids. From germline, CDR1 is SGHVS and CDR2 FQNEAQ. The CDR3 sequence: CASSLVGTAYEQYF. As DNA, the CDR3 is TGTGCCAGCAGCTTAGTCGGGACAGCCTACGAGCAGTACTTC.

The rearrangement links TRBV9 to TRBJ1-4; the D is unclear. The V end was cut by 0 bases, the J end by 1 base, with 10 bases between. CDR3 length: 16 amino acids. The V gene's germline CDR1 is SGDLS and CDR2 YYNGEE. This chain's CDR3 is CASSVGALGTNEKLFF. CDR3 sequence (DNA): TGTGCCAGCAGCGTAGGGGCCCTTGGAACTAATGAAAAACTGTTTTTT.

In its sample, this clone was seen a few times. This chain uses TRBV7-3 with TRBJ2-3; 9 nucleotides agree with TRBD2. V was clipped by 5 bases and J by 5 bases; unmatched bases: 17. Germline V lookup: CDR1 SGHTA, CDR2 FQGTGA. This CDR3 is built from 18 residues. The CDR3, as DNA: TGTGCCAGCAGCCCCCGGACTAGCGCGCTGGGGGGGGGAGATACGCAGTATTTT. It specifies CASSPRTSALGGGDTQYF.

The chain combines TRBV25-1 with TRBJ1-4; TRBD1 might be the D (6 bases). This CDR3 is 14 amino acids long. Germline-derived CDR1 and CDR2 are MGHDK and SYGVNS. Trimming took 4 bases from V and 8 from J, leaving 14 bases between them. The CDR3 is CASSVPGQREKLFF. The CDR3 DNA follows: TGTGCCAGCAGTGTACCGGGACAACGGGAAAAACTGTTTTTT.

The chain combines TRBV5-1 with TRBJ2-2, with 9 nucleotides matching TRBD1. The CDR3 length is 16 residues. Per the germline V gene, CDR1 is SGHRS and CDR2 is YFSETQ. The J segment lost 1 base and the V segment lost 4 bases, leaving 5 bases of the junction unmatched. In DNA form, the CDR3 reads TGCGCCAGCAGCCTACAGGGGGCCCTGAACACCGGGGAGCTGTTTTTT. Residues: CASSLQGALNTGELFF.

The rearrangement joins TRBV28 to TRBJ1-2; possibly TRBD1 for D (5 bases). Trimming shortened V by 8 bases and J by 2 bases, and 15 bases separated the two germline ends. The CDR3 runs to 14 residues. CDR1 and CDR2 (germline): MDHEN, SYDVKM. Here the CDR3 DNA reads TGTGCCAGCCTACAGGCGGGGGGGAACTATGGCTACACCTTC. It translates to CASLQAGGNYGYTF.

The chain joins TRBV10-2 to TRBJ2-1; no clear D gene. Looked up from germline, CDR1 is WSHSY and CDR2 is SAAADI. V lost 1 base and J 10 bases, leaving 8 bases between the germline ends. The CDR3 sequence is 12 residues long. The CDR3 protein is CASSEYRGEQFF. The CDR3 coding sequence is TGCGCCAGCAGTGAGTACCGCGGCGAGCAGTTCTTC.

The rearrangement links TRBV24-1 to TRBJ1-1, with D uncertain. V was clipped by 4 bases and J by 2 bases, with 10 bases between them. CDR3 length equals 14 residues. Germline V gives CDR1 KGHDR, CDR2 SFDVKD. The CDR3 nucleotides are TGTGCCACCAGTGAGACGGGTTTCAACACTGAAGCTTTCTTT. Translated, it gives CATSETGFNTEAFF.

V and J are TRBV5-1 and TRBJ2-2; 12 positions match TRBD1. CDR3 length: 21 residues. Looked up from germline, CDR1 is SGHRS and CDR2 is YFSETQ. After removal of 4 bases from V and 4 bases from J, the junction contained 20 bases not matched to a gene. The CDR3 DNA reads TGCGCCAGCAGCATTCCGTCCATACTCGGGACAGGGGGCATCGCCACCGGGGAGCTGTTTTTT. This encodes CASSIPSILGTGGIATGELFF.

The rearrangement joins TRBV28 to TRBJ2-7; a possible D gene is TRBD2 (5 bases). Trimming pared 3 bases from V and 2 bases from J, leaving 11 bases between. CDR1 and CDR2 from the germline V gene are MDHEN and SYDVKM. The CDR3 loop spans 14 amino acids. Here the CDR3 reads CASSLARGPYEQYF. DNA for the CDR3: TGTGCCAGCAGTTTGGCTCGGGGTCCCTACGAGCAGTACTTC.

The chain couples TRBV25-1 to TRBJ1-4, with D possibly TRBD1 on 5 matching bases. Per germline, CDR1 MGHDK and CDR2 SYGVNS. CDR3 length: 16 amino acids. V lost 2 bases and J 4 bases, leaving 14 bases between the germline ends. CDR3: CASSEDLTAFNEKLFF. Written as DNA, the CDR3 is TGTGCCAGCAGTGAAGATCTGACAGCATTTAATGAAAAACTGTTTTTT.

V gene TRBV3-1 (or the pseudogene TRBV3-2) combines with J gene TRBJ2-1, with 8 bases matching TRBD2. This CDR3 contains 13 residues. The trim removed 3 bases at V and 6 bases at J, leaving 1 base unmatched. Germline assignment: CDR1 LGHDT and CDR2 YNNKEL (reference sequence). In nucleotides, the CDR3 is TGTGCCAGCAGCCAGGGACTAGTCAATGAGCAGTTCTTC. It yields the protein CASSQGLVNEQFF.

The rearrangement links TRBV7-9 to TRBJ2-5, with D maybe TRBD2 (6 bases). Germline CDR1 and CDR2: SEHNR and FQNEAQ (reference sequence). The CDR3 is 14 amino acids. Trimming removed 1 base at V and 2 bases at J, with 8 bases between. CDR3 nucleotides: TGTGCCAGCAGCTTAGGGGGGGTGCAAGAGACCCAGTACTTC. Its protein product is CASSLGGVQETQYF.

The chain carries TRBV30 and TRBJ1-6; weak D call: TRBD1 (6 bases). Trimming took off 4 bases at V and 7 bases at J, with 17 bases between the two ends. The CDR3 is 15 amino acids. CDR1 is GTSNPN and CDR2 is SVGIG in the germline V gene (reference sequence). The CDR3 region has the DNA TGTGCCTGGATGAGAGGGGGGGTCGGGAATTCACCCCTCCACTTT. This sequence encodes CAWMRGGVGNSPLHF.

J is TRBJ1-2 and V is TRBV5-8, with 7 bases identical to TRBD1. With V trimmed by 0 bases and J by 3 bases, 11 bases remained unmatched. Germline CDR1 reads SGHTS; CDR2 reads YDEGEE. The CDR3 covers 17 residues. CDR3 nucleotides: TGTGCCAGCAGCTTGGCCCCCGGGACAGCTTTTGACTATGGCTACACCTTC. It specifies CASSLAPGTAFDYGYTF.

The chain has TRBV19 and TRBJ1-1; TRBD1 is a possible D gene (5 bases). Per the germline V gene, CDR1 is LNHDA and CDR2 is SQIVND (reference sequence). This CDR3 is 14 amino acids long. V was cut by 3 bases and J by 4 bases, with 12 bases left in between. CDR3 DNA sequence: TGTGCCAGTAGTATTCCCAGGGCCAGCACTGAAGCTTTCTTT. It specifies CASSIPRASTEAFF.

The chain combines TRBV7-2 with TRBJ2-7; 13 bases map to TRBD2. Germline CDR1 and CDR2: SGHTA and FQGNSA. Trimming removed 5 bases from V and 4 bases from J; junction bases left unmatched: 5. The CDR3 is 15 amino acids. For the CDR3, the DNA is TGTGCCAGCAGCACTAGGACTAGCGGGAGTTACGAGCAGTACTTC. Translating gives CASSTRTSGSYEQYF.

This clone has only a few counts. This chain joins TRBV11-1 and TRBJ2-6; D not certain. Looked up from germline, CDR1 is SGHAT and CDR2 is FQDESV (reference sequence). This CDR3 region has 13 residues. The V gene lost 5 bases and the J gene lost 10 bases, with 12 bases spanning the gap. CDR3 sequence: CASSTRSRNVLTF. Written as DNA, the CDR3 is TGTGCCAGCAGCACGAGATCGAGGAACGTCCTGACTTTC. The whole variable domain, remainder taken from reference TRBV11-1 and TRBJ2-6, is EAEVAQSPRYKITEKSQAVAFWCDPISGHATLYWYRQILGQGPELLVQFQDESVVDDSQLPKDRFSAERLKGVDSTLKIQPAELGDSAMYLCASSTRSRNVLTFGAGSRLTVL.

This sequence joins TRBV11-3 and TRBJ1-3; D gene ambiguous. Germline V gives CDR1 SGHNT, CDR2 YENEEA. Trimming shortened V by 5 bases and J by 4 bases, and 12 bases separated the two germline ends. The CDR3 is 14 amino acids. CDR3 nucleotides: TGTGCCAGCAGCGCGGGCGATAGAGGAAACACCATATATTTT. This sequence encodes CASSAGDRGNTIYF.

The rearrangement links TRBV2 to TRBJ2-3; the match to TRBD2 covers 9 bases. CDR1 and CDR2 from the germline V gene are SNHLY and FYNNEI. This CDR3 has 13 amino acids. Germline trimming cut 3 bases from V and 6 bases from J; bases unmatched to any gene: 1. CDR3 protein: CASSEAGGDTQYF. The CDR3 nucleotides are TGTGCCAGCAGTGAGGCGGGAGGGGATACGCAGTATTTT.

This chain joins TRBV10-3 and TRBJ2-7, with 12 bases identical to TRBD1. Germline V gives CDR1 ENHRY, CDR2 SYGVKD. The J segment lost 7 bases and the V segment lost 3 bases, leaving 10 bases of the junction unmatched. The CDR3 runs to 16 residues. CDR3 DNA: TGTGCCATCAGTGACTCGGGACAGGGGGCGCGAAATGAGCAGTACTTC. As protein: CAISDSGQGARNEQYF.

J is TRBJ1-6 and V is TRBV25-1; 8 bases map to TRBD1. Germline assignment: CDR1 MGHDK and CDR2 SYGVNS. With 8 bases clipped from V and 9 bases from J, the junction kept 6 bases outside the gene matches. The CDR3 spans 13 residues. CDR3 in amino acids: CASRGQGSSPLHF. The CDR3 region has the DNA TGTGCCAGCCGTGGACAGGGAAGTTCACCCCTCCACTTT.

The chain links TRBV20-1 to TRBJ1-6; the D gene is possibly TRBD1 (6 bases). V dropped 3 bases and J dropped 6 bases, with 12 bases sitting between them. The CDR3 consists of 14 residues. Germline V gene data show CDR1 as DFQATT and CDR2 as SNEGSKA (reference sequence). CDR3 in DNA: TGCAGTGCTAGTGATGGACAGTCTAATTCACCCCTCCACTTT. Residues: CSASDGQSNSPLHF.

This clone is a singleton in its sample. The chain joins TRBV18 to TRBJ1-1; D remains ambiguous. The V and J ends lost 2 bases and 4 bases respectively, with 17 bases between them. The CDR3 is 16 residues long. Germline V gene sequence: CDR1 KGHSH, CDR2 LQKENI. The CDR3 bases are TGTGCCAGCTCACCAACTTTAGTTGGTTTGCGCACTGAAGCTTTCTTT. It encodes CASSPTLVGLRTEAFF. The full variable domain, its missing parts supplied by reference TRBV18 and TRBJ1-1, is NAGVMQNPRHLVRRRGQEARLRCSPMKGHSHVYWYRQLPEEGLKFMVYLQKENIIDESGMPKERFSAEFPKEGPSILRIQQVVRGDSAAYFCASSPTLVGLRTEAFFGQGTRLTVV.

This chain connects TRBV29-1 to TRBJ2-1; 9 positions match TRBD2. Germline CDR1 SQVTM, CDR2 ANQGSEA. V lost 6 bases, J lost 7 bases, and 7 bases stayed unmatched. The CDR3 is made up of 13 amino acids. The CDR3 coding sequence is TGCAGCGTAGCGGGAGGCCCTTCGAATGAGCAGTTCTTC. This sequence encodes CSVAGGPSNEQFF.

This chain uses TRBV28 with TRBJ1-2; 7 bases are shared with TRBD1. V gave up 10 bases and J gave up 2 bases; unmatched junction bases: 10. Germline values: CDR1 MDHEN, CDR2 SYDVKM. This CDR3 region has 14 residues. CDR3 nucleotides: TGTGCCATCTACACGGGACAGCTCAACTATGGCTACACCTTC. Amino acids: CAIYTGQLNYGYTF.

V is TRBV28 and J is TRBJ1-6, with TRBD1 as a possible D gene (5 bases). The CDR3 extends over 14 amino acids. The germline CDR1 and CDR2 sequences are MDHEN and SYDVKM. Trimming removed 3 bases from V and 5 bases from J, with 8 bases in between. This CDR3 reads CASSLGRDNSPLHF. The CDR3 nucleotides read TGTGCCAGCAGTTTGGGCAGGGATAATTCACCCCTCCACTTT.

CDR3 sequence (DNA): TGCGCCAGCAGACCCGAGACAGGGAGAACTGAAGCTTTCTTT. Its protein product is CASRPETGRTEAFF. The gene calls are TRBV5-1 and TRBJ1-1; 7 bases are a match to TRBD1. Germline CDR1 and CDR2: SGHRS and YFSETQ. The CDR3 contains 14 residues. Trimming cost V 5 bases and J 5 bases; bases outside gene matches: 9.

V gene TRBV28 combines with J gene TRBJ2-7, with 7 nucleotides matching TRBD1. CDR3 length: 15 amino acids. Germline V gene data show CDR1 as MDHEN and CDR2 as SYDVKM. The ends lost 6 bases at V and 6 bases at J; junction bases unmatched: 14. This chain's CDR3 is CASRISPGQQLEQYF. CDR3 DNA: TGTGCCAGCAGGATTAGCCCGGGACAGCAACTCGAGCAGTACTTC.

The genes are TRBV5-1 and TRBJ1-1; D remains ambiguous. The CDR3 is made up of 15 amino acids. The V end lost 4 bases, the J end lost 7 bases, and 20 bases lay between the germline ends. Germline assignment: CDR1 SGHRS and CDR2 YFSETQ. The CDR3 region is CASSMEPGPAFEAFF. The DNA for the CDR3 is TGCGCCAGCAGCATGGAGCCAGGCCCCGCATTTGAAGCTTTCTTT.

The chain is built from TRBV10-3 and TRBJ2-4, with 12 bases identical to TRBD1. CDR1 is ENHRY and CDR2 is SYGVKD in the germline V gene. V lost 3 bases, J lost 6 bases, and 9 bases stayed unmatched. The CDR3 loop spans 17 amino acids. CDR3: CAISDPGTGGKGNIQYF. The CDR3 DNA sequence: TGTGCCATCAGTGACCCCGGGACAGGGGGCAAAGGAAACATTCAGTACTTC.